This T cell receptor beta chain was documented in a study of CD8 T cell repertoires and HIV-1 epitope variants. Overall study context: T cells were stimulated with Twenty-five Gag and Nef peptides separately. An uncultured baseline aliquot held 1M T cells.

On this clone: Its antigen remains unknown.

This CDR3 is built from 14 residues. The V segment lost 5 bases and the J segment 3 bases; nucleotides outside the gene matches: 7. Germline V gene lookup returns CDR1 MNHEY and CDR2 SMNVEV (reference sequence). Here immunoSEQ multiplex PCR was the method, and the copy in TCRdb shows in-frame clones only, minus some. This table has about 2,600 clones, roughly 66% appearing once. The V gene is TRBV27, the J gene TRBJ2-7, with 7 bases matching TRBD2. Sequenced material: cultured CD8+ T cells derived from PBMCs. The clonotype comes from a male donor with HIV. The DNA of the CDR3 is TGTGCCAGCAGTGCTAGCGGAGGTTTCTACGAGCAGTACTTC. Translation: CASSASGGFYEQYF.